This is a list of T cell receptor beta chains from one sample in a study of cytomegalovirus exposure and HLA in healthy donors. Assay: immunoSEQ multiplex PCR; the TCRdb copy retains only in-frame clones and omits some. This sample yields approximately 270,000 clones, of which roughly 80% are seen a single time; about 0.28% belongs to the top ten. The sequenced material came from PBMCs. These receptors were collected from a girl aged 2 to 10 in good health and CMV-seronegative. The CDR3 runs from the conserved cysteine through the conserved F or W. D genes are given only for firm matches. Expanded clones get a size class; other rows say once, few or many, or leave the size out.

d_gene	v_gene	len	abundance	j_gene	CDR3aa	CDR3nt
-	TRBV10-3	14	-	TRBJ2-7	CATTGSSDPYEQYF	TGTGCCACCACAGGGAGCTCAGATCCCTACGAGCAGTACTTC
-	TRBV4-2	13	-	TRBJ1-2	CASSQDTDYGYTF	TGTGCCAGCAGCCAAGATACAGACTATGGCTACACCTTC
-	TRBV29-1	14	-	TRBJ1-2	CSVEDHKDSYGYTF	TGCAGCGTTGAAGATCATAAAGACAGCTATGGCTACACCTTC
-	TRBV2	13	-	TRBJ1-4	CASRGASNEKLFF	TGTGCCAGCAGGGGTGCTAGCAATGAAAAACTGTTTTTT
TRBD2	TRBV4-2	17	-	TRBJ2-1	CASSQDHPGLARDEQFF	TGTGCCAGCAGCCAAGATCACCCGGGACTAGCTCGCGATGAGCAGTTCTTC
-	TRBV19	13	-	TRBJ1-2	CASSTGTAHGYTF	TGTGCCAGTAGTACCGGGACTGCTCATGGCTACACCTTC
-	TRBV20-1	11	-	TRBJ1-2	CSVPGGYGYTF	TGCAGTGTACCGGGAGGCTATGGCTACACCTTC
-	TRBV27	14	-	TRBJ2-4	CASSTRLAKNIQYF	TGTGCCAGCAGTACCAGACTAGCCAAAAACATTCAGTACTTC
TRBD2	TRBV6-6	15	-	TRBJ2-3	CASSYVAGGPSTQYF	TGTGCCAGCAGTTACGTAGCGGGGGGGCCGAGTACGCAGTATTTT
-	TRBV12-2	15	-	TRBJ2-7	CASRLAHQRHHEQYF	TGTGCAAGTCGCTTAGCGCATCAGCGCCATCACGAGCAGTACTTC
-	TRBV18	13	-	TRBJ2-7	CASSPSREFGGYF	TGTGCCAGCTCTCCAAGCCGGGAATTCGGGGGGTACTTC
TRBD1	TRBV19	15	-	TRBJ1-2	CASSIWGQDYYGYTF	TGTGCCAGTAGTATTTGGGGACAGGACTACTATGGCTACACCTTC
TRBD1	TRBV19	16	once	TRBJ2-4	CASSIRGQGAKNIQYF	TGTGCCAGTAGTATAAGGGGACAGGGGGCCAAAAACATTCAGTACTTC
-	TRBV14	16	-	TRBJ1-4	CASSLVEGPDGGKLFF	TGTGCCAGCAGCCTGGTGGAGGGCCCAGACGGGGGGAAACTGTTTTTT
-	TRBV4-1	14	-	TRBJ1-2	CASSHETGQYGYTF	TGCGCCAGCAGCCATGAAACAGGGCAGTATGGCTACACCTTC
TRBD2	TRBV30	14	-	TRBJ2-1	CAGALGGSYNEQFF	TGTGCGGGCGCTTTGGGGGGGAGCTACAATGAGCAGTTCTTC
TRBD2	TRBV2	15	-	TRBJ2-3	CASSDSGTSLDTQYF	TGTGCCAGCAGTGATTCCGGGACTAGCCTTGATACGCAGTATTTT
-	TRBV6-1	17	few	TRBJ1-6	CASSEARRIPPRSPLHF	TGTGCCAGCAGTGAAGCGCGGAGGATCCCTCCGAGATCACCCCTCCACTTT
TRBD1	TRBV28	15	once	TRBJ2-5	CASSVRQGPLETQYF	TGTGCCAGCAGTGTGCGACAGGGGCCCTTAGAGACCCAGTACTTC
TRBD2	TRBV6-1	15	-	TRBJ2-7	CASSQTSGSSYEQYF	TGTGCCAGCAGTCAGACTAGCGGAAGCTCCTACGAGCAGTACTTC
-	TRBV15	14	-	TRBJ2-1	CATSPRAQGGEQFF	TGTGCCACCTCCCCTCGAGCCCAAGGGGGTGAGCAGTTCTTC
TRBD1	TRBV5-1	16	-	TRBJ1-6	CASSLEDRLGGSPLHF	TGCGCCAGCAGCTTGGAGGACAGGCTGGGTGGCTCACCCCTCCACTTT
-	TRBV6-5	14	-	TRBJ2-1	CASSYSGSSNEQFF	TGTGCCAGCAGTTACTCAGGTAGCAGCAATGAGCAGTTCTTC
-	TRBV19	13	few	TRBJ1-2	CASSPDWRYGYTF	TGTGCCAGTAGTCCGGACTGGCGCTATGGCTACACCTTC
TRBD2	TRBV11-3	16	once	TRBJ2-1	CASSLDTGGSYNEQFF	TGTGCCAGCAGCTTAGATACGGGGGGGTCCTACAATGAGCAGTTCTTC
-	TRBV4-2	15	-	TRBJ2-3	CASSQLGLLTDTQYF	TGTGCCAGCAGCCAACTCGGACTCCTCACAGATACGCAGTATTTT
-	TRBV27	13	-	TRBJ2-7	CASSWGHRYEQYF	TGTGCCAGCAGTTGGGGACACCGCTACGAGCAGTACTTC